This T cell receptor (beta chain) appears in the sequencing data of a study of ipilimumab plus nivolumab after autologous stem cell transplantation. Study summary: The DLBCL group included primary refractory and relapsed cases.

The germline gives CDR1 ENHRY, CDR2 SYGVKD. The length of the CDR3 is 14 residues. V was shortened by 3 bases and J by 7 bases, with 12 bases between the two germline ends. Libraries were prepared by immunoSEQ multiplex PCR; TCRdb keeps only in-frame clonotypes and omits some of them. The sample lists fewer than 85,000 clones, about 83% occurring once. The J gene is TRBJ1-4, the V gene TRBV10-3, with D unresolved. The source material was PBMCs, sampled in a trial of ipilimumab plus nivolumab as post-transplant consolidation. The clonotype originates from a male donor with diffuse large B-cell lymphoma. CDR3 region: CAISDKGSGEKLFF. The CDR3 DNA reads as TGTGCCATCAGTGATAAAGGGTCGGGTGAAAAACTGTTTTTT.